This TCR beta chain was sequenced for a study of shared clonotypes between healthy human individuals. The wider study: The donor pool was made up of two women and a few men aged 18 to 49. There were three CD4 naive, three CD4 memory, two CD8 naive and one CD8 memory plates per donor. The study's findings and limits: Shared clonotypes across all four donors exceeded non-shared ones in generation probability. Donors were few, which limited the genetic and exposure-history diversity represented.

Profiled with immunoSEQ multiplex PCR; TCRdb holds only in-frame clones, not every one. Among some 2 million clones, less than 95% were seen once, and the ten largest hold roughly 1%. A note on this clone: The antigen is not known.

CD45RO-negative cells were positively selected for CCR7, leaving out terminally differentiated effector memory CD45RA+ cells. Input material: naive CD8+ T cells sorted from blood. This receptor was taken from a man aged 18 to 35 in good health.

The chain's CDR3 is CASSLGGGAFADTQYF. As DNA, the CDR3 is TGTGCCAGCAGCTTAGGCGGGGGGGCCTTCGCAGATACGCAGTATTTT. J is TRBJ2-3 and V is TRBV7-8; 9 nucleotides agree with TRBD2. The CDR3 loop spans 16 amino acids. The junction had 6 bases not matched to a gene; V was cut back by 1 base and J by 4 bases. Germline V gene lookup returns CDR1 SGHVS and CDR2 FQNEAQ.